These T cell receptor beta chains were read from a single sample in a study of cytomegalovirus exposure and HLA in healthy donors. The method was immunoSEQ multiplex PCR; TCRdb's version includes in-frame clones alone and lacks a portion of them. Seen in this sample are 220,000 or so clones; the ten most common clones hold more than 0.95%. Input material: PBMCs. Every receptor here comes from a girl aged 2 to 10 in good health and CMV-seropositive. CDR3s include the opening cysteine and the closing phenylalanine or tryptophan. A D gene is named only where the DNA matches it firmly.

NA	TRBV19	TRBJ2-5	TGTGCCAGTAGTATAGCCCCTCCGGAGACCCAGTACTTC	CASSIAPPETQYF
NA	TRBV11-2	TRBJ2-1	TGTGCCAGCAGCTCACTGTTGGGGCTAGACCACAATGAGCAGTTCTTC	CASSSLLGLDHNEQFF
NA	TRBV4-1	TRBJ2-7	TGCGCCAGCAGCCAAGAATGGGGGGGCACCTACGAGCAGTACTTC	CASSQEWGGTYEQYF
NA	TRBV7-8	TRBJ2-7	TGTGCCAGCAGCTTATTCCGGGACTTGCTCTACTTC	CASSLFRDLLYF
NA	TRBV4-1	TRBJ1-1	TGCGCCAGCAGCGGAGGGAAAATGAACACTGAAGCTTTCTTT	CASSGGKMNTEAFF
TRBD2	TRBV19	TRBJ2-2	TGTGCCAGTAGTATAGGGGGAGGGTTAAAAACCGGGGAGCTGTTTTTT	CASSIGGGLKTGELFF
NA	TRBV14	TRBJ2-3	TGTGCCAGCGGGGCGGGAACAGATACGCAGTATTTT	CASGAGTDTQYF
TRBD1	TRBV5-3	TRBJ2-5	TGTGCCAGAAGCTCTTCCGAGTTGACAGGGGGCGCGGAGACCCAGTACTTC	CARSSSELTGGAETQYF
NA	TRBV30	TRBJ1-5	TGTGCCTGGAGTCGGGGAGACAATCAGCCCCAGCATTTT	CAWSRGDNQPQHF
NA	TRBV7-8	TRBJ2-3	TGTGCCAGCACTTCCCTGGATACGCAGTATTTT	CASTSLDTQYF
NA	TRBV6-1	TRBJ1-2	TGTGCCAGCAGCCTGAATCCCCGGGGCTACACCTTC	CASSLNPRGYTF
TRBD2	TRBV5-4	TRBJ2-3	TGTGCCAGCAGCTTGGGCGGGGGGCGAGGATATACGCAGTATTTT	CASSLGGGRGYTQYF
TRBD1	TRBV29-1	TRBJ2-7	TGCAGCGTCGGGACAGGGTCTTACGAGCAGTACTTC	CSVGTGSYEQYF
NA	TRBV19	TRBJ2-2	TGTGCCAGTAGTGACAGGACCTATGGGGAGCTGTTTTTT	CASSDRTYGELFF
TRBD1	TRBV11-2	TRBJ2-7	TGTGCCAGCAGTACCTTCAGGGGGCGCAGCTCCTACGAGCAGTACTTC	CASSTFRGRSSYEQYF
NA	TRBV27	TRBJ1-3	TGTGCCAGCAGGCAGGACTCTGGAAACACCATATATTTT	CASRQDSGNTIYF